This T cell receptor (beta chain) was retrieved from a study of radiation and T cells in renal cell carcinoma (dated by TCRdb to 2018 to 2020). Some background on the complete study: The samples were obtained from a clinical trial, where primary renal cell carcinomas were treated with 15 Gy stereotactic body radiation therapy and then removed by nephrectomy 4 weeks afterward. A total of 50 to 60 samples underwent TCR beta sequencing, made up of about 25 tumors and around 27 peripheral blood samples. In the approximately 53 samples combined, about 4 million unique CDR3 nucleotide sequences were found, encoding 2.5 million to 3 million unique CDR3 amino acid sequences.

This clone has just a few counts. The antigen this receptor binds is unknown. Qualities for individual bases were not recorded, and no much larger clone is one base off. General study outcomes and caveats: Top tumor clonotypes rose in blood from baseline to 2 weeks post-radiation, then contracted by 4 weeks, suggesting transient expansion of tumor-resident clones. Because the trial had a single-armed design, the trial could not examine how radiation dose or scheduling affected the TCR repertoire. No pretreatment tumor biopsies were available, so the baseline intratumoral presence of clonotypes could not be determined. Changes in the blood repertoire were not tracked past 4 weeks after treatment.

TCR beta libraries were generated from genomic DNA with the immunoSEQ kit, following the manufacturer's recommendations. To prepare the libraries, a first multiplex PCR with proprietary primers was run, followed by a second PCR that added unique barcodes, and a bead cleanup was done after each round. Each sample batch included a kit-provided positive control reaction and a negative control reaction. The final libraries underwent checking on an Agilent 4200 TapeStation D1000 ScreenTape, volumetric pooling, and quantification by qPCR. Sequencing ran on an Illumina NextSeq500 with a MidOutput 150-cycle cartridge, using 156 Read1 and 15 Index1 cycles with kit custom primers. The pooled library was loaded at roughly 1 pM, and roughly 20% PhiX control was spiked in. As for the authors' bioinformatics: The vendor-processed data were analyzed in R, and a clonotype was defined as all T cells that share the same CDR3 nucleotide sequence. For clone abundance analyses, frequencies were normalized to the 10,000 most abundant clones in each sample. Public T cell clones, which averaged fewer than five per sample, were removed prior to analysis. A difference in abundance of at least 32-fold between compartments was used to define tumor-enriched and baseline blood-enriched clonotypes. Clonotypes expanded or contracted between blood time points were identified with a beta-binomial differential abundance model. Tumor-blood repertoire similarity was measured with the Baroni-Urbani and Buser coefficient, and group comparisons used two-tailed Wilcoxon tests in R. The immuneACCESS repertoire file appears here via TCRdb, limited to in-frame rearrangements. These files lack a portion of the clones; in checked studies, under half of the deficit traces to unresolved V genes, and the cause of the others is not known. V and J calls and clone size are those listed in that table; D and trimming were worked out from the DNA. The sample table shows about 140,000 clones, and roughly 85% are seen once. Approximately 22% of the sample goes to the ten largest clones.

Per the publication, the time point label means: baseline pretreatment blood. According to the study, the label for this sample's treatment or condition signals: 15 Gy SBRT to primary tumor, nephrectomy 4 weeks later. To track tumor-enriched clonotypes, serial peripheral blood was sampled from radiation-treated patients at baseline and at 2 weeks and 4 weeks after SBRT. Renal cell carcinoma with clear cell pathology was present in all patients. The QIAamp DNA Blood Mini Kit (Qiagen) was used to prepare genomic DNA for TCR sequencing. The analyses included only samples that passed all quality control checks. According to the germline V gene, CDR1 reads SGHRS and CDR2 reads YFSETQ. From cysteine to phenylalanine, the CDR3 is 15 amino acids long. Solely the CDR3 DNA is kept, with 45 bases framed from the first base. V gives up 0 bases and J gives up 7 bases, and the segment between their germline ends measures 14 bases.

Sequencing was performed on blood, taken from a patient whose treatment included radiotherapy and nephrectomy. The rearranged chain carries TRBV5-1 and TRBJ2-1; the D gene lacks a confident call. This receptor was taken from a woman in her forties or fifties with renal cell carcinoma. The DNA sequence is as follows: TGCGCCAGCAGCTTGGGGGTGGCGATGGGAAATGAGCAGTTCTTC. It is translated as CASSLGVAMGNEQFF.